These 5 T cell receptor beta chains were all obtained from the same sample, sequenced in a study of blood T cell repertoires in COVID-19. Sequencing was performed with immunoSEQ multiplex PCR; in TCRdb, only in-frame clones are kept and a portion is missing. The profile shows about 250,000 clones, approximately 90% of them singletons. Material for sequencing was PBMCs or T cells enriched from blood (not recorded which). These TCRs come from a middle-aged man who had recovered from COVID-19.

The chain couples TRBV10-2 to TRBJ1-1; weak D call: TRBD1 (5 bases). Germline-derived CDR1 and CDR2 are WSHSY and SAAADI. V was shortened by 7 bases and J by 5 bases, with 17 bases between the two germline ends. This CDR3 contains 14 residues. The CDR3 here is CASTHAGGRTEAFF. CDR3 nucleotides: TGCGCCAGCACCCATGCGGGGGGAAGAACTGAAGCTTTCTTT.

The rearrangement joins TRBV9 to TRBJ2-7, with TRBD2 as a possible D gene (6 bases). Trimming removed 4 bases at V and 0 bases at J, with 17 bases between. Germline-derived CDR1 and CDR2 are SGDLS and YYNGEE. CDR3 length equals 16 residues. Here the CDR3 reads CASSSLGGLSSYEQYF. In DNA form, the CDR3 reads TGTGCCAGCAGCTCCCTGGGGGGTCTAAGCTCCTACGAGCAGTACTTC.

This chain uses TRBV5-6 with TRBJ1-1; the match to TRBD1 covers 8 bases. Per the germline V gene, CDR1 is SGHDT and CDR2 is YYEEEE. The CDR3 is made up of 14 amino acids. Trimming at V came to 6 bases and at J to 5 bases, leaving 9 bases not matched to a gene. This CDR3 reads CASNPGGWGTEAFF. The DNA for the CDR3 is TGTGCCAGCAACCCAGGGGGCTGGGGTACTGAAGCTTTCTTT.

The table lists this clone with a count of one. The rearrangement links TRBV7-9 to TRBJ1-3; no definite D call. The CDR3 runs to 18 residues. The germline CDR1 and CDR2 sequences are SEHNR and FQNEAQ (reference sequence). Trimming stripped 5 bases from V and 0 bases from J, with 20 bases between. The CDR3 protein is CASSPEEGFRISGNTIYF. CDR3 bases: TGTGCCAGCAGCCCCGAGGAGGGTTTTCGGATCTCTGGAAACACCATATATTTT. Full variable domain (outside the CDR3, taken from reference TRBV7-9 and TRBJ1-3): DTGVSQNPRHKITKRGQNVTFRCDPISEHNRLYWYRQTLGQGPEFLTYFQNEAQLEKSRLLSDRFSAERPKGSFSTLEIQRTEQGDSAMYLCASSPEEGFRISGNTIYFGEGSWLTVV.

The chain recombines TRBV2 with TRBJ1-2; 8 bases are shared with TRBD1. CDR3 length equals 16 residues. Germline V CDR1 and CDR2: SNHLY, FYNNEI. The trim removed 8 bases at V and 8 bases at J, leaving 19 bases unmatched. The CDR3 nucleotides are TGTGCCAGCTTCGAGATGCTTGGACAGGGATCGGGAGGCTACACCTTC. Protein: CASFEMLGQGSGGYTF.